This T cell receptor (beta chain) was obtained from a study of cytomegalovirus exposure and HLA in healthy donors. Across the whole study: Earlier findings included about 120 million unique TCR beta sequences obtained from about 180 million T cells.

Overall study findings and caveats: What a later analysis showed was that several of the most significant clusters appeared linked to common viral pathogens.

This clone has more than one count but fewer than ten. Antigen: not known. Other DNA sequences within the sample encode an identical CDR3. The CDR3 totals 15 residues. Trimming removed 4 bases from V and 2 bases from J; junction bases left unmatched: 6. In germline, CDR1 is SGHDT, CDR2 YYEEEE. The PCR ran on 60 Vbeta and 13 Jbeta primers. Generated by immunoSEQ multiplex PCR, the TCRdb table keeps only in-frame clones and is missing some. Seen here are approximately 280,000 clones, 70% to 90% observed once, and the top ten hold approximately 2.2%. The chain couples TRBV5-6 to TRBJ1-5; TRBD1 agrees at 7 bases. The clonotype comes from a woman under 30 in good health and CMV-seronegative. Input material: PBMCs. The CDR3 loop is CASSLLGQGNQPQHF. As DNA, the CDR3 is TGTGCCAGCAGCCTCCTCGGACAGGGCAATCAGCCCCAGCATTTT.